This is a list of T cell receptor beta chains from one sample in a study of prognosis after radiotherapy for stage I lung cancer. TCRdb called the multiplex PCR reads again in MiXCR, with one record for every CDR3 protein. In the table there are tens of thousands of distinct CDR3 sequences, around two fifths of which are singletons. The sequencing used PBMCs, collected before or after stereotactic body radiation therapy (not recorded which). Every receptor here comes from a donor of 50 years or more with non-small cell lung cancer. Each CDR3 is given with its conserved first and last residue. The order of the fields is V gene, clone size, D gene, J gene, CDR3 DNA, CDR3 protein. D genes are given only for firm matches. Clone size is not always given. Where it is, it says once, few, many or a class for expanded clones.

>TRBV7-7|many|TRBD2|TRBJ2-2
TGTGCTAGCAGCTTAGGAGCGGGAGAGGTGGCCGGGGAGCTGTTTTTT
CASSLGAGEVAGELFF
>TRBV2|NA|TRBD1|TRBJ2-3
TGTGCCAGCAAAGAGACAGGGGTCACAGATACTCAGTATTTT
CASKETGVTDTQYF
>TRBV25-1|NA|NA|TRBJ2-2
TGTGCCAGCATCCAGGGGAACACCGGGGAGCTTTTTTTT
CASIQGNTGELFF
>TRBV9|NA|TRBD1|TRBJ2-7
TGTGCCAGCAGCGTGGGACAGGGGGCCTACGAGCAGTACTTC
CASSVGQGAYEQYF
>TRBV4-2|few|NA|TRBJ2-4
TGTGCCAGCAGCCAATCCCAAGACCCCCATATTCAGTACTTC
CASSQSQDPHIQYF
>TRBV6-1|NA|TRBD2|TRBJ2-1
TGTGCCAGCAGTATCTATGCGGGAGGTCCGGGAGAGCAGTTCTTC
CASSIYAGGPGEQFF
>TRBV20-1|many|NA|TRBJ2-5
TGCAGTGCCCTGGCGCATCAAGAGACCCAGTACTTC
CSALAHQETQYF
>TRBV27|NA|NA|TRBJ2-7
TGTGCCAGCAGTTTTACAGGGATCTCCTACGAGCAGTACTTC
CASSFTGISYEQYF
>TRBV2|NA|NA|TRBJ1-4
TGTGCCAGCAGTGTTGAAGGGACAACTAATGAAAAACTGTTTTTT
CASSVEGTTNEKLFF
>TRBV27|medium-sized|NA|TRBJ2-3
TGTGCCAGCACCTTAGGGTATCCGCCAGATACGCAGTATTTT
CASTLGYPPDTQYF
>TRBV20-1|many|NA|TRBJ2-3
TGCAGTGCCCAACGACGGCTAGTAGATTTAGATACGCAGTATTTT
CSAQRRLVDLDTQYF
>TRBV3-2|NA|NA|TRBJ2-7
TGTGCCAGCAGCTACAGACAGAACACCTACGAGCAGTACTTC
CASSYRQNTYEQYF
>TRBV5-1|many|NA|TRBJ2-5
TGCGCCAGCAGCTTGGCGTCGGACGCGGAGACCCAGTACTTC
CASSLASDAETQYF
>TRBV4-1|many|NA|TRBJ1-1
TGCGCCAGCAGCCCCAGGGGCGAATCGGGGGGAGCCTTCTTT
CASSPRGESGGAFF
>TRBV5-8|many|TRBD1|TRBJ1-6
TGTGCCAGCAGCCCGGACAGGTCGGATAATTCACCCCTCCACTTT
CASSPDRSDNSPLHF
>TRBV24-1|NA|TRBD1|TRBJ1-2
TGTGCCACCAGTGACCCGACAGGGGGGAACTATGGCTACACCTTC
CATSDPTGGNYGYTF
>TRBV18|few|TRBD2|TRBJ2-3
TGTGCCAGCGAAGCGGGAGTAGGCACAGATACGCAGTATTTT
CASEAGVGTDTQYF
>TRBV7-2|NA|TRBD2|TRBJ2-3
TGTGCCAGCAGCTTAGCGCGGGCTAGCGGGAGTGGGGATACGCAGTATTTT
CASSLARASGSGDTQYF
>TRBV6-5|many|NA|TRBJ1-1
TGTGCCAGCAGTTTGGGACCGAACACTGAAGCTTTCTTT
CASSLGPNTEAFF
>TRBV4-1|many|TRBD1|TRBJ1-2
TGCGCCAGCAGCACCCGACAGGGGCATGGCTACACCTTC
CASSTRQGHGYTF
>TRBV6-1|once|NA|TRBJ2-1
TGTGCCAGCAGAGTGGGAAGCTCCTACAATGAGCAGTTCTTC
CASRVGSSYNEQFF
>TRBV5-1|NA|TRBD2|TRBJ2-7
TGCGCCAGCAGCTCGGGACTAGCGGAGTACGAGCAGTACTTC
CASSSGLAEYEQYF
>TRBV7-3|many|NA|TRBJ2-6
TGTGCCAGCAGCTCGGCTACTGGGGCCAACGTCCTGACTTTC
CASSSATGANVLTF
>TRBV6-8|NA|TRBD2|TRBJ2-7
TGTGCCAGCAGTCTACCCGAGGGGCGGGAGGTCCCCTCCTACGAGCAGTACTTC
CASSLPEGREVPSYEQYF
>TRBV12-3/TRBV12-4|NA|NA|TRBJ2-1
TGTGCCAGCAGTTTCGGGGTGGGAGTCAATGAGCAGTTCTTC
CASSFGVGVNEQFF
>TRBV24-1|NA|NA|TRBJ2-3
TGTGCCACCAGTGATTTGACAGGGAAGGGGACAGATACGCAGTATTTT
CATSDLTGKGTDTQYF
>TRBV19|many|TRBD1|TRBJ1-5
TGTGCCAGTAGTTCCGGGACAGGCATGTATCAGCCCCAGCATTTT
CASSSGTGMYQPQHF
>TRBV7-8|NA|NA|TRBJ2-1
TGTGCCAGCAGCTCACCTCGGGGAGGGGGGTCTAGTGAGCAGTTCTTC
CASSSPRGGGSSEQFF
>TRBV7-9|NA|NA|TRBJ2-7
TGTGCCAGCAGCTCCGATTATGGGACCAGGTACTTC
CASSSDYGTRYF
>TRBV5-1|medium-sized|TRBD1|TRBJ2-1
TGCGCCAGCAGCTTGGAACAGGGGGCGAGGAGCAATGAGCAGTTCTTC
CASSLEQGARSNEQFF
>TRBV4-3|many|NA|TRBJ2-1
TGCGCCAGCAGCCAAATGGCGGGACTCAATGAGCAGTTCTTC
CASSQMAGLNEQFF
>TRBV7-2|many|TRBD2|TRBJ2-5
TGTGCCAGCAGCTTATGGGAGGGAGAGACCCAGTACTTC
CASSLWEGETQYF
>TRBV28|once|TRBD1|TRBJ2-2
TGTGCCAGCAGCAGCCGGGGGACAGGGGGAACCGGGGAGCTGTTTTTT
CASSSRGTGGTGELFF
>TRBV24-1|many|TRBD2|TRBJ2-2
TGTGCCACCAGTGACCCCGGACTAGCGGGAGTCGACACCGGGGAGCTGTTTTTT
CATSDPGLAGVDTGELFF
>TRBV6-5|many|NA|TRBJ2-5
TGTGCCAGCAGTTACTCCGGGACCCAGTACTTC
CASSYSGTQYF
>TRBV2|medium-sized|NA|TRBJ2-1
TGTGCCAGCATCGGCTTGGGTGAGCAGTTCTTC
CASIGLGEQFF
>TRBV30|NA|NA|TRBJ1-5
TGTGCCTGGAGAGCGACGGGAATAAATCAGCCCCAGCATTTT
CAWRATGINQPQHF
>TRBV6-1|medium-sized|NA|TRBJ1-6
TGTGCCAGCAGTGCCCTCGGGACCCTAAATTCACCCCTCCACTTT
CASSALGTLNSPLHF
>TRBV30|NA|NA|TRBJ2-7
TGTGCCTGGAGTGCGGAGGTCTACGAGCAGTACTTC
CAWSAEVYEQYF
>TRBV6-5|many|NA|TRBJ1-4
TGTGCCAGCAGTTACTCAGGGGCGCCGGGTGAAAAACTGTTTTTT
CASSYSGAPGEKLFF
>TRBV11-2|NA|TRBD2|TRBJ2-2
TGTGCCAGCAGCTTCAGTACCTGGGGAGGGACCGGGGACCTTTTTTTT
CASSFSTWGGTGDLFF
>TRBV5-1|medium-sized|NA|TRBJ1-6
TGCGCCAGCAGCCCGGGGGATCCACCCCTCCACTTT
CASSPGDPPLHF
>TRBV7-8|medium-sized|NA|TRBJ1-6
TGTGCCAGCAGCTTCGGCACTACAGGTCTTAATTCACCCCTCCACTTT
CASSFGTTGLNSPLHF
>TRBV7-2|medium-sized|TRBD1|TRBJ2-3
TGTGCCAGCAGCTTAGAGGGACAGTCTAGCACAGATACGCAGTATTTT
CASSLEGQSSTDTQYF
>TRBV24-1|many|TRBD2|TRBJ2-1
TGTGCCACCAGTGATTTGCACGGAACGGGAGGGCCAAATGAGCAGTTCTTC
CATSDLHGTGGPNEQFF
>TRBV12-3/TRBV12-4|many|NA|TRBJ2-7
TGTGCCAGCCTTCCCGGGACGGGAGTCGGGGAGCAGTACTTC
CASLPGTGVGEQYF
>TRBV29-1|NA|TRBD2|TRBJ2-1
TGCAGCGTTATGCCTAGCGGGATGGGCAATGAGCAGTTCTTC
CSVMPSGMGNEQFF
>TRBV11-1|medium-sized|TRBD2|TRBJ2-7
TGTGCCAGCAGCTTAGGGGCTAGCGGGACCGAGCAGTACTTC
CASSLGASGTEQYF
>TRBV7-2|many|NA|TRBJ2-7
TGTGCCAGCAGCAGGGCGTTCTACGAGCAGTACTTC
CASSRAFYEQYF